The rows below give T cell receptor beta chains drawn from one sample of a study of CD8 T cells in ankylosing spondylitis. Each CDR3 protein gets one entry after TCRdb re-called the 5' RACE reads with MiXCR. Of around 540,000 distinct CDR3 sequences in the sample, more than 9.5% are singletons; the top ten hold 6.8%. The sequencing sample was made of blood, either unsorted or a sorted T cell fraction (not recorded which). These receptors all come from a male donor with ankylosing spondylitis. Each CDR3 is given with its conserved first and last residue. The order of the fields is J gene, D gene, clone size, V gene, CDR3 protein, CDR3 DNA. A D gene is named only where the DNA matches it firmly. The size field is filled for only some rows; it gives once, few, many or a size class.

TRBJ2-7 - - TRBV5-1 CASSLEGRGISEQYF TGCGCCAGCAGCTTGGAGGGCAGGGGTATTTCCGAGCAGTACTTC
TRBJ2-3 - many TRBV5-8 CASSYVRGSTDTQYF TGTGCCAGCAGCTATGTCAGGGGTAGCACAGATACGCAGTATTTT
TRBJ2-7 - - TRBV12-3/TRBV12-4 CAERRREEVTYEQYF TGTGCCGAGCGCCGGAGGGAGGAGGTAACCTACGAGCAGTACTTC
TRBJ1-1 - few TRBV2 CASSEERGEKAEAFF TGTGCCAGCAGTGAAGAAAGGGGGGAAAAGGCTGAAGCTTTCTTT
TRBJ1-1 - few TRBV2 CASLRGPDTEAFF TGTGCCAGCCTAAGGGGTCCCGACACTGAAGCTTTCTTT
TRBJ1-1 TRBD1 few TRBV10-3 CAISRDRAGTEAFF TGTGCCATCAGCCGGGACAGGGCGGGAACTGAAGCTTTCTTT
TRBJ1-2 TRBD1 many TRBV6-1 CASSLGQGAWGYTF TGTGCCAGCAGCCTGGGACAGGGGGCTTGGGGCTACACCTTC
TRBJ1-1 - few TRBV20-1 CSATKDLGGTEAFF TGCAGTGCTACAAAGGACCTAGGAGGCACTGAAGCTTTCTTT
TRBJ1-1 - - TRBV12-3/TRBV12-4 CASTQGTGQLNTEAFF TGTGCCAGCACCCAGGGGACGGGGCAGTTGAACACTGAAGCTTTCTTT
TRBJ1-6 TRBD1 - TRBV5-1 CASSSQMGQDNSPLHF TGCGCCAGCAGCTCCCAGATGGGACAGGACAATTCACCCCTCCACTTT
TRBJ1-4 - - TRBV7-2 CASSPGPINEKLFF TGTGCCAGCAGCCCGGGACCGATTAATGAAAAACTGTTTTTT